This T cell receptor (beta chain) stems from a study of T cells expressing NK-cell markers. As regards this clonotype: What it binds is unknown.

Study results and caveats: For six donors, the dominant NKG2C+ clonotypes made up about 1.0-7.5% of their CD8+ T cells.

The CDR3 is 14 amino acids. CDR1 and CDR2 from the germline V gene are DFQATT and SNEGSKA (reference sequence). TCRdb reprocessed the 5' RACE reads; each CDR3 protein has one entry and no DNA is given. The sample totals roughly 380,000 distinct CDR3 sequences. The chain has TRBV20-1 and TRBJ2-5; TCRdb's assignment of TRBD1 cannot be checked, as there is no DNA. The sample taken for sequencing was blood T cells: a sorted CD56 or NKG2C T cell subset, CD4+ or CD8+ T cells, or bulk PBMC T cells (not recorded which). This receptor was taken from a man aged 18 to 69 in good health. CDR3 residues: CSARIQGKQETQYF.